The 14 T cell receptor beta chains presented below share a single source sample, sequenced in a study of blood T cells in healthy people across ages. PCR was performed a second time for roughly 6 to 12 cycles using a sample-barcoded 5' primer and a J-beta primer mix. MiXCR was run by TCRdb on the 5' RACE reads, yielding one entry per CDR3 protein. The repertoire has some 1.6 million distinct CDR3 sequences, around 35% of them found once; the top ten carry 11%. The sequenced material came from blood. These receptors originate from a woman aged 25-40 years in good health.

With regard to this clonotype: This may come from a read error, since a much larger clone is one base off. This chain uses TRBV7-2 with TRBJ2-7; D is undetermined. V gave up 6 bases and J gave up 0 bases, with 15 bases separating them. The CDR3 loop spans 15 amino acids. CDR1 is SGHTA, CDR2 FQGNSA, per germline. CDR3 region: CASSPRRSNSYEQYF. The CDR3 DNA is TGTGCCAGCAGTCCCAGACGATCGAACTCCTACGAGCAGTACTTC.

The chain recombines TRBV28 with TRBJ2-1, with D possibly matching TRBD2 (5 bases). This CDR3 region has 13 residues. Germline V gene lookup returns CDR1 MDHEN and CDR2 SYDVKM. Trimming stripped 5 bases from V and 4 bases from J, with 9 bases between. The CDR3 here is CASSKTGYNEQFF. CDR3 bases: TGTGCCAGCAGTAAAACGGGATACAATGAGCAGTTCTTC.

The rearrangement joins TRBV5-1 to TRBJ2-1, with 10 bases lining up with TRBD2. Germline lookup yields CDR1 SGHRS and CDR2 YFSETQ. The CDR3 is made up of 18 amino acids. V was pared by 4 bases and J by 4 bases, with 14 bases of the junction left unmatched. The CDR3 region is CASSTFLSGTSAYNEQFF. The CDR3 DNA is TGCGCCAGCAGCACCTTTTTATCCGGGACTAGCGCATACAATGAGCAGTTCTTC.

This clonotype was picked up many times. The chain joins TRBV4-1 to TRBJ1-1, with a possible D match to TRBD1 (6 bases). This CDR3 contains 15 residues. In germline, CDR1 is MGHRA, CDR2 YSYEKL. Trimming removed 0 bases at V and 0 bases at J, with 8 bases between. CDR3 amino acids: CASSQEGQLNTEAFF. As DNA, the CDR3 is TGCGCCAGCAGCCAAGAAGGACAGTTGAACACTGAAGCTTTCTTT.

This chain connects TRBV4-1 to TRBJ1-1, with 9 bases lining up with TRBD1. CDR3 size: 14 residues. J gave up 4 bases and V 5 bases, and 5 bases lay outside the gene matches. Germline V gives CDR1 MGHRA, CDR2 YSYEKL. CDR3 in amino acids: CASSLQTGGTEAFF. In nucleotides, the CDR3 is TGCGCCAGCAGCTTACAGACAGGGGGCACTGAAGCTTTCTTT.

The chain is built from TRBV20-1 and TRBJ1-1; D remains ambiguous. Germline V gene sequence: CDR1 DFQATT, CDR2 SNEGSKA (reference sequence). Trimming took 0 bases from V and 6 from J, leaving 14 bases between them. This CDR3 is 14 amino acids long. The CDR3 loop reads CSARDNQIKAEAFF. The CDR3 DNA follows: TGCAGTGCTAGAGATAACCAAATCAAGGCTGAAGCTTTCTTT.

This clonotype has only one observation. The chain recombines TRBV6-5 with TRBJ2-5, with D unresolved. Trimming took 2 bases from V and 2 from J, leaving 9 bases between them. The V gene's germline CDR1 is MNHEY and CDR2 SVGAGI. This CDR3 has 14 amino acids. The CDR3 here is CASSYTAEQETQYF. The CDR3, as DNA: TGTGCCAGCAGTTACACTGCCGAACAAGAGACCCAGTACTTC.

This sequence joins TRBV11-2 and TRBJ1-1; 10 nucleotides agree with TRBD1. CDR1 and CDR2 (germline): SGHAT, FQNNGV. The trim removed 4 bases at V and 11 bases at J, leaving 7 bases unmatched. The CDR3 loop spans 13 amino acids. The CDR3 DNA reads as TGTGCCAGCAGCTATGGACAGGGGGTAAAGGCTTTCTTT. Protein product: CASSYGQGVKAFF.

Of note for this clonotype: This clone may be a read error of a much larger clone one base away. The CDR3 reads CDISESNSGANVLTF. DNA of the CDR3: TGTGACATCAGTGAGTCTAACTCTGGGGCCAACGTCCTGACTTTC. The chain links TRBV10-3 to TRBJ2-6; no reliable D call. There are 15 residues in the CDR3. Germline CDR1 and CDR2: ENHRY and SYGVKD.

This chain uses TRBV7-4 with TRBJ1-4; TRBD1 agrees at 7 bases. The CDR3 is 15 residues long. Germline loops: CDR1 SGHVT, CDR2 SQSDAQ. The junction had 7 bases not matched to a gene; V was cut back by 5 bases and J by 4 bases. CDR3 protein: CASSPATGSNEKLFF. Written as DNA, the CDR3 is TGTGCCAGCAGCCCGGCGACAGGGAGTAATGAAAAACTGTTTTTT.

The chain links TRBV9 to TRBJ2-4; no firm D call. The V and J ends lost 6 bases and 0 bases respectively, with 16 bases between them. Germline V gene sequence: CDR1 SGDLS, CDR2 YYNGEE. The CDR3 is 16 residues long. The CDR3 reads CASTPGRILAKNIQYF. The CDR3 nucleotides are TGTGCCAGCACCCCTGGTAGGATCCTAGCCAAAAACATTCAGTACTTC.

This clonotype was observed a handful of times. The V and J genes are TRBV2 and TRBJ2-3; D is unresolved. Germline loops: CDR1 SNHLY, CDR2 FYNNEI. This CDR3 contains 13 residues. The V gene lost 3 bases and the J gene lost 5 bases, with 9 bases spanning the gap. The CDR3 nucleotides read TGTGCCAGCAGTGACCAGTCCGAAGATACGCAGTATTTT. Its protein product is CASSDQSEDTQYF.

This clonotype was counted between two and nine times. This chain links TRBV6-1 with TRBJ2-3; possible D gene TRBD1, 6 bases. This CDR3 spans 15 amino acids. V was trimmed by 4 bases and J by 3 bases, leaving 14 bases between them. Per germline, CDR1 MNHNS and CDR2 SASEGT. The CDR3 DNA reads TGTGCCAGCAGTGTAACAGGGCGAATAACAGATACGCAGTATTTT. Amino acid sequence: CASSVTGRITDTQYF.

This clonotype was seen only a few times. This chain joins TRBV5-5 and TRBJ2-7, with 14 bases aligning to TRBD2. The V gene end was trimmed by 1 base and the J gene end by 0 bases; junction bases not matched to a gene: 15. CDR3 length: 21 residues. The germline gives CDR1 SGHKS, CDR2 YYEKEE (reference sequence). This chain's CDR3 is CASSLIGWGTSGGTSSYEQYF. CDR3 coding DNA: TGTGCCAGCAGCTTGATAGGGTGGGGGACTAGCGGGGGAACCAGCTCCTACGAGCAGTACTTC.